The 22 T cell receptor beta chains below were found in one sample sequenced in a study of blood T cell repertoires in COVID-19. Method: immunoSEQ multiplex PCR; TCRdb's copy keeps in-frame clones and lacks some. Of over 25,000 clones in the sample, around 87% are singletons; the top ten hold around 12%. Sequenced input: peripheral blood. These receptor sequences come from a human donor in a cohort sampled during active COVID-19. The donor label of this sample is uncertain.

The rearrangement joins TRBV21-1 to TRBJ1-6; no DNA check was done on the table's D call, TRBD1. TRBV21-1 is listed as a pseudogene. The CDR3 loop spans 17 amino acids. This CDR3 is CASSKNDRSGSGSPLHF. CDR3 DNA sequence: TGTGCCAGCAGCAAAAACGACAGGTCCGGGTCCGGTTCACCCCTCCACTTT.

The J gene is TRBJ1-2, the V gene TRBV6-6; TRBD1 matches 11 bases. Germline loops: CDR1 MNHNY, CDR2 SVGAGI (reference sequence). This CDR3 is built from 15 residues. J lost 8 bases, V lost 4 bases, and 9 bases had no gene match. The CDR3 DNA follows: TGTGCCAGCAGTTCTCCGGGACAGGGGGGGGAAGGCTACACCTTC. Translating it yields CASSSPGQGGEGYTF.

The V gene is TRBV5-8, the J gene TRBJ2-5; D is perhaps TRBD1 (5 bases). Trimming left V 0 bases short and J 2 bases short, with 8 bases between. CDR3 length: 14 amino acids. Germline V gene lookup returns CDR1 SGHTS and CDR2 YDEGEE. CDR3 amino acids: CASSLGQLQETQYF. DNA of the CDR3: TGTGCCAGCAGCTTGGGACAGCTACAAGAGACCCAGTACTTC.

The rearrangement links TRBV18 to TRBJ2-7; D is ambiguous. This CDR3 is built from 13 residues. Looked up from germline, CDR1 is KGHSH and CDR2 is LQKENI. V was cut by 1 base and J by 5 bases, with 9 bases left in between. CDR3 loop: CASSPRRENEQYF. CDR3 bases: TGTGCCAGCTCACCACGTCGCGAAAACGAGCAGTACTTC.

The chain links TRBV5-1 to TRBJ2-6; TRBD1 aligns across 8 bases. The CDR3 sequence is 17 residues long. Germline-derived CDR1 and CDR2 are SGHRS and YFSETQ. V was clipped by 4 bases and J by 0 bases; unmatched bases: 6. DNA of the CDR3: TGCGCCAGCAGCACGGGACAGGTTGCCTCTGGGGCCAACGTCCTGACTTTC. It encodes CASSTGQVASGANVLTF.

This chain connects TRBV9 to TRBJ2-4; 9 bases are shared with TRBD1. The V gene end was trimmed by 2 bases and the J gene end by 0 bases; junction bases not matched to a gene: 6. CDR3 length: 17 amino acids. CDR1 and CDR2 (germline): SGDLS, YYNGEE. The CDR3 sequence is CASSVGQGNSAKNIQYF. CDR3 DNA: TGTGCCAGCAGCGTCGGACAGGGGAATTCAGCCAAAAACATTCAGTACTTC.

This chain connects TRBV2 to TRBJ2-3; 11 nucleotides align to TRBD2. The CDR3 is made up of 16 amino acids. Per germline, CDR1 SNHLY and CDR2 FYNNEI. Germline trimming cut 4 bases from V and 6 bases from J; bases unmatched to any gene: 9. This CDR3 is CASSGGTSGWADTQYF. The CDR3 DNA sequence: TGTGCCAGCAGTGGAGGGACTAGCGGTTGGGCGGATACGCAGTATTTT. Filled out from reference TRBV2 and TRBJ2-3, the complete variable domain reads EPEVTQTPSHQVTQMGQEVILRCVPISNHLYFYWYRQILGQKVEFLVSFYNNEISEKSEIFDDQFSVERPDGSNFTLKIRSTKLEDSAMYFCASSGGTSGWADTQYFGPGTRLTVL.

The V gene is TRBV28, the J gene TRBJ2-1, with 9 nucleotides matching TRBD2. This CDR3 contains 15 residues. The V segment lost 6 bases and the J segment 0 bases; nucleotides outside the gene matches: 3. Germline CDR1 reads MDHEN; CDR2 reads SYDVKM. CDR3 protein: CASSLAGSSYNEQFF. Written as DNA, the CDR3 is TGTGCCAGCAGCCTAGCGGGAAGCTCCTACAATGAGCAGTTCTTC. Combining the CDR3 with reference TRBV28 and TRBJ2-1 gives the whole variable domain DVKVTQSSRYLVKRTGEKVFLECVQDMDHENMFWYRQDPGLGLRLIYFSYDVKMKEKGDIPEGYSVSREKKERFSLILESASTNQTSMYLCASSLAGSSYNEQFFGPGTRLTVL.

This rearrangement joins TRBV18 to TRBJ2-2; 13 bases agree with TRBD2. Germline V gene sequence: CDR1 KGHSH, CDR2 LQKENI. V lost 5 bases to trimming and J lost 5 bases; unmatched junction nucleotides: 5. This CDR3 contains 16 residues. CDR3 sequence reads: CASSSGTSGNTGELFF. The CDR3 region has the DNA TGTGCCAGCTCATCGGGGACTAGCGGGAATACCGGGGAGCTGTTTTTT.

The gene calls are TRBV9 and TRBJ2-2; D not resolved. Germline assignment: CDR1 SGDLS and CDR2 YYNGEE. The CDR3 contains 16 residues. Trimming shortened V by 3 bases and J by 0 bases, and 12 bases separated the two germline ends. CDR3 loop: CASSDAATPNTGELFF. The CDR3 nucleotides read TGTGCCAGCAGCGACGCGGCCACTCCGAACACCGGGGAGCTGTTTTTT.

V and J are TRBV9 and TRBJ2-1, with a tentative D call TRBD2 (5 bases). This CDR3 has 14 residues. V lost 4 bases and J lost 3, with 11 bases in between. Germline CDR1 and CDR2: SGDLS and YYNGEE. The CDR3 region has the DNA TGTGCCAGCAGCCCCAGCGGAAACTACAATGAGCAGTTCTTC. Encoded protein: CASSPSGNYNEQFF.

The chain combines TRBV5-1 with TRBJ2-7; TRBD1 aligns across 8 bases. J gave up 2 bases and V 1 base, and 8 bases lay outside the gene matches. Germline lookup yields CDR1 SGHRS and CDR2 YFSETQ. There are 16 residues in the CDR3. Here the CDR3 DNA reads TGCGCCAGCAGCTTGCTGTCGGACAGGGTGGCCTACGAGCAGTACTTC. Translated: CASSLLSDRVAYEQYF.

The chain is built from TRBV21-1 and TRBJ2-1; the table's D call of TRBD2 was not tested on the DNA. TRBV21-1 is given as a pseudogene. The CDR3 runs to 16 residues. CDR3 sequence: CASSHKGLAGDNEQFF. DNA for the CDR3: TGTGCCAGCAGCCATAAGGGACTAGCGGGAGACAATGAGCAGTTCTTC.

This clone appeared a single time. This chain joins TRBV6-5 and TRBJ2-7, with 9 bases matching TRBD2. The V segment lost 2 bases and the J segment 3 bases; nucleotides outside the gene matches: 5. Germline CDR1 and CDR2: MNHEY and SVGAGI. The CDR3 is 15 residues long. The CDR3 coding sequence is TGTGCCAGCAGTTACGCGGGAGGGATGAGCTACGAGCAGTACTTC. This encodes CASSYAGGMSYEQYF.

The J gene is TRBJ1-2, the V gene TRBV6-5; possibly TRBD1 for D (5 bases). Germline CDR1 and CDR2: MNHEY and SVGAGI. The CDR3 is made up of 11 amino acids. V was pared by 2 bases and J by 11 bases, with 9 bases between. CDR3 coding DNA: TGTGCCAGCAGTTACGGGGCACGATACACCTTC. As protein: CASSYGARYTF.

This rearrangement joins TRBV9 to TRBJ1-6; TRBD1 might be the D (6 bases). Trimming left V 3 bases short and J 0 bases short, with 13 bases between. The CDR3 consists of 17 residues. Germline-derived CDR1 and CDR2 are SGDLS and YYNGEE. CDR3 loop: CASSAGAPSSYNSPLHF. The CDR3 DNA sequence: TGTGCCAGCAGCGCAGGGGCGCCGAGCTCCTATAATTCACCCCTCCACTTT.

CDR3 protein: CASGPGTSLNEQFF. DNA of the CDR3: TGTGCTAGTGGGCCTGGGACTAGCTTGAATGAGCAGTTCTTC. The V and J genes are TRBV12-5 and TRBJ2-1, with 9 bases identical to TRBD2. CDR1 LGHNT and CDR2 FRNRAP come from the germline V gene. The CDR3 has 14 amino acids. V was clipped by 6 bases and J by 7 bases; unmatched bases: 7.

This chain connects TRBV6-6 to TRBJ2-3; D is perhaps TRBD1 (5 bases). V lost 2 bases and J lost 0, with 12 bases in between. Germline V gene lookup returns CDR1 MNHNY and CDR2 SVGAGI (reference sequence). The CDR3 is 16 residues long. CDR3 in amino acids: CASSYPQGTSTDTQYF. The CDR3 coding sequence is TGTGCCAGCAGTTACCCCCAGGGCACCAGCACAGATACGCAGTATTTT.

The chain links TRBV11-3 to TRBJ2-1; 7 nucleotides match TRBD2. V shed 4 bases, J shed 2 bases, and the junction held 11 bases outside the gene matches. Germline lookup yields CDR1 SGHNT and CDR2 YENEEA. The CDR3 has 17 amino acids. Written as DNA, the CDR3 is TGTGCCAGCAGCTCCAAAAAAGCGGGGTTGGCCTACAATGAGCAGTTCTTC. It specifies CASSSKKAGLAYNEQFF.

The chain has TRBV5-4 and TRBJ2-2; 7 bases align to TRBD1. The CDR3 is made up of 16 amino acids. J lost 4 bases, V lost 4 bases, and 10 bases had no gene match. Germline CDR1 SGHNT, CDR2 YYREEE (reference sequence). The CDR3 DNA reads as TGTGCCAGCAGCCCCTCGGGACAGCACCCCACCGGGGAGCTGTTTTTT. The encoded protein is CASSPSGQHPTGELFF. Using reference TRBV5-4 and TRBJ2-2 for the parts outside the CDR3, the full variable domain is ETGVTQSPTHLIKTRGQQVTLRCSSQSGHNTVSWYQQALGQGPQFIFQYYREEENGRGNFPPRFSGLQFPNYSSELNVNALELDDSALYLCASSPSGQHPTGELFFGEGSRLTVL.

The gene calls are TRBV7-8 and TRBJ2-2; 8 nucleotides line up with TRBD1. J gave up 4 bases and V 5 bases, and 3 bases lay outside the gene matches. Germline-derived CDR1 and CDR2 are SGHVS and FQNEAQ. The CDR3 covers 14 residues. The DNA for the CDR3 is TGTGCCAGCAGCCCGGGACAGGCCACCGGGGAGCTGTTTTTT. Protein sequence: CASSPGQATGELFF.

This rearrangement joins TRBV6-7 to TRBJ2-1, with D maybe TRBD2 (5 bases). TRBV6-7 is marked as an open reading frame, function uncertain. This CDR3 has 19 amino acids. The V end lost 7 bases, the J end lost 0 bases, and 25 bases lay between the germline ends. CDR3 sequence: CASTGAQKLVPSSYNEQFF. In DNA form, the CDR3 reads TGTGCCAGCACCGGAGCACAAAAACTAGTCCCGAGCTCCTACAATGAGCAGTTCTTC.